These T cell receptor beta chains were read from a single sample in a study of beta chain features in type 1 diabetes. Produced via immunoSEQ multiplex PCR; TCRdb's table is partial and in-frame only. Of about 120,000 clones detected, about 15% appear once; the ten largest clones hold about 2.1%. The specimen was central memory CD4+ T cells from blood. These receptor sequences come from a man aged 25 to 40 with type 1 diabetes. Each CDR3 is given with its conserved first and last residue. D genes are given only for firm matches. Size is stated for part of the rows, as once, few or many counts, or as a class when the clone is expanded.

V gene	clone size	D gene	J gene	CDR3 DNA	CDR3 protein
TRBV10-3	.	TRBD1	TRBJ2-4	TGTGCCACCTCTCCCCAGGGGGCGGACATTCAGTACTTC	CATSPQGADIQYF
TRBV30	few	.	TRBJ2-5	TGTGCCTGGAGTGTAATTTCTGAGACCCAGTACTTC	CAWSVISETQYF
TRBV13	.	TRBD2	TRBJ2-3	TGTGCCAGCAGCTTAGAACTAGCGGGGACGGATACGCAGTATTTT	CASSLELAGTDTQYF
TRBV7-2	.	.	TRBJ1-1	TGTGCCAGCAGCTTGGGCAGGGTGGGCACTGAAGCTTTCTTT	CASSLGRVGTEAFF
TRBV29-1	.	.	TRBJ2-1	TGCAGCGTTGAGGGCAACGTTTTCGATGAGCAGTTCTTC	CSVEGNVFDEQFF
TRBV30	few	TRBD2	TRBJ2-5	TGTGCCTGGAGTGTACGTGAGCGGGGAGCGGAGACCCAGTACTTC	CAWSVRERGAETQYF
TRBV7-2	.	.	TRBJ2-1	TGTGCCAGCAGCCCCCCCTTCAGACGGGGGAATGAGCAGTTCTTC	CASSPPFRRGNEQFF
TRBV18	.	TRBD2	TRBJ2-5	TGTGCCAGCTCACCCCGGTCTAGCGGGGAAGAGACCCAGTACTTC	CASSPRSSGEETQYF
TRBV7-9	.	.	TRBJ2-3	TGTGCCAGCAACGCGAGATCCACAGATACGCAGTATTTT	CASNARSTDTQYF
TRBV9	.	TRBD1	TRBJ2-2	TGTGCCAGCAGCGTAGAAGAAGGGACAGGGGGTCGCGGGGAGCTGTTTTTT	CASSVEEGTGGRGELFF
TRBV12-5	once	.	TRBJ2-1	TGTGCTAGTGGTGACCACAGCTCCTACAATGAGCAGTTCTTC	CASGDHSSYNEQFF
TRBV5-1	.	.	TRBJ2-6	TGCGCCAGCAGCTTGACAGGGCCTGGGGCCAACGTCCTGACTTTC	CASSLTGPGANVLTF
TRBV5-1	.	TRBD1	TRBJ2-7	TGCGCCAGCAGCTATTCGGGGGACAGGGTGTACGAGCAGTACTTC	CASSYSGDRVYEQYF
TRBV28	few	.	TRBJ1-2	TGTGCCAGCAGTAGTATCCAGCTCTATGGCTACACCTTC	CASSSIQLYGYTF
TRBV7-9	.	.	TRBJ1-1	TGTGCCAGCAGCTTAGTAGCAGGCTTGAACACTGAAGCTTTCTTT	CASSLVAGLNTEAFF
TRBV27	.	TRBD2	TRBJ2-3	TGTGCCAGCAGGGGACTAGCGGGCACAGATACGCAGTATTTT	CASRGLAGTDTQYF
TRBV27	.	.	TRBJ1-4	TGTGCCAGCAGAGCCGGGACGTTTTATGAAAAACTGTTTTTT	CASRAGTFYEKLFF
TRBV25-1	.	.	TRBJ1-1	TGTGCCAGCAGTGGAACCTCCAGGGAATCCACTGAAGCTTTCTTT	CASSGTSRESTEAFF
TRBV16	few	TRBD1	TRBJ1-6	TGTGCCAGCAGCCTTCGGGACAGAAATTCACCCCTCCACTTT	CASSLRDRNSPLHF
TRBV11-2	.	.	TRBJ2-3	TGTGCCAGCAGCCCGGGCTCTCGCACAGATACGCAGTATTTT	CASSPGSRTDTQYF
TRBV29-1	few	TRBD1	TRBJ2-7	TGCAGCGTGCAGACAGGGGGCGGGTTGGGACCCGAGCAGTACTTC	CSVQTGGGLGPEQYF
TRBV7-9	few	.	TRBJ1-2	TGTGCCAGCAGCTCGAGGGCGGGAACTAACTATGGCTACACCTTC	CASSSRAGTNYGYTF
TRBV10-3	many	.	TRBJ2-5	TGTGCCATCAGTGATGTCGGGCTGCGGACAGATCAAGAGACCCAGTACTTC	CAISDVGLRTDQETQYF
TRBV18	.	.	TRBJ1-1	TGTGCCAGCTCACCGGCAGTAGGCCGCATGAACACTGAAGCTTTCTTT	CASSPAVGRMNTEAFF
TRBV7-9	few	TRBD1	TRBJ2-5	TGTGCCAGCAGCCTCATAGGGACAGTCCAAGAGACCCAGTACTTC	CASSLIGTVQETQYF
TRBV29-1	.	.	TRBJ2-5	TGCAGTGGGGGACTGTCAGGAGGACAAGAGACCCAGTACTTC	CSGGLSGGQETQYF
TRBV5-6	once	.	TRBJ1-4	TGTGCCAGCAGCCGGCTTGAAGGGCAAAGGGAAAAACTGTTTTTT	CASSRLEGQREKLFF
TRBV7-9	many	.	TRBJ2-2	TGTGCCAGCACTCTCGGGGTTACCGGGGAGCTGTTTTTT	CASTLGVTGELFF
TRBV28	.	.	TRBJ2-5	TGTGCCAGCAGTTTCGGGGTAATAGAGACCCAGTACTTC	CASSFGVIETQYF